These 20 T cell receptor beta chains were all obtained from the same sample, sequenced in a study of OX40 agonist ivuxolimab in advanced cancers. Produced via immunoSEQ multiplex PCR; TCRdb's table is partial and in-frame only. The table lists 65,000 to 75,000 clones, about nine tenths of them singletons, with more than 3.5% in the top ten. The sequences come from CD4+ or CD8+ T cells sorted from blood, collected in a trial of the OX40 agonist ivuxolimab. Receptor source: an adult with an advanced solid tumor such as melanoma, head and neck, liver or kidney cancer.

This sequence joins TRBV7-9 and TRBJ1-1; TRBD1 might be the D (6 bases). Per the germline V gene, CDR1 is SEHNR and CDR2 is FQNEAQ (reference sequence). The V and J ends lost 2 bases and 2 bases respectively, with 12 bases between them. The CDR3 totals 15 residues. The CDR3 DNA reads as TGTGCCAGCAGCTTACGACCGGGGACAAACACTGAAGCTTTCTTT. This codes for CASSLRPGTNTEAFF.

The rearrangement uses TRBV18 and TRBJ1-5, with D perhaps matching TRBD1 (6 bases). V was clipped by 2 bases and J by 5 bases, with 10 bases between them. In germline, CDR1 is KGHSH, CDR2 LQKENI. CDR3 length: 14 residues. CDR3 DNA: TGTGCCAGCTCACCAAACAGGGTTGATCAGCCCCAGCATTTT. Amino acids: CASSPNRVDQPQHF.

This clone was counted only a few times. This chain uses TRBV28 with TRBJ1-5; 9 positions match TRBD1. The CDR3 runs to 15 residues. Germline CDR1 and CDR2: MDHEN and SYDVKM. The ends lost 6 bases at V and 6 bases at J; junction bases unmatched: 9. CDR3 nucleotides: TGTGCCAGCAGCCCGAAGACAGGGGGAATTCAGCCCCAGCATTTT. This codes for CASSPKTGGIQPQHF.

The sample holds one count of this clone. V is TRBV27 and J is TRBJ1-5; D is unclear. V gave up 5 bases and J gave up 3 bases, with 5 bases separating them. The V gene's germline CDR1 is MNHEY and CDR2 SMNVEV (reference sequence). The CDR3 is 12 amino acids. The CDR3 nucleotides read TGTGCCAGCAGTGCCACCAATCAGCCCCAGCATTTT. Amino acid sequence: CASSATNQPQHF.

The chain has TRBV5-1 and TRBJ2-4; D perhaps matches TRBD1 (6 bases). V was pared by 0 bases and J by 6 bases, with 10 bases between. The CDR3 loop spans 14 amino acids. Per germline, CDR1 SGHRS and CDR2 YFSETQ. The CDR3: CASSLDRVVNIQYF. CDR3 in DNA: TGCGCCAGCAGCTTGGACAGGGTGGTAAACATTCAGTACTTC.

The chain carries TRBV5-1 and TRBJ2-1; the D is unclear. CDR1 is SGHRS, CDR2 YFSETQ, per germline. This CDR3 comprises 15 residues. Trimming removed 3 bases at V and 0 bases at J, with 10 bases between. As DNA, the CDR3 is TGCGCCAGCAGCTCACCAGAGAGCTCCTACAATGAGCAGTTCTTC. Residues: CASSSPESSYNEQFF.

This clone was recorded only once. V gene TRBV29-1 combines with J gene TRBJ2-1, with 8 bases aligning to TRBD1. From germline, CDR1 is SQVTM and CDR2 ANQGSEA. The CDR3 is made up of 15 amino acids. Germline trimming cut 6 bases from V and 6 bases from J; bases unmatched to any gene: 13. CDR3 amino acids: CSVAHSLDRGNEQFF. The CDR3 DNA reads TGCAGCGTCGCCCATTCGCTCGACAGGGGCAATGAGCAGTTCTTC.

The V call is TRBV28, the J call TRBJ2-1; no clear D gene. This CDR3 comprises 15 residues. The V gene's germline CDR1 is MDHEN and CDR2 SYDVKM. V was pared by 2 bases and J by 4 bases, with 12 bases between. The CDR3 loop reads CASSLVLGLYNEQFF. The CDR3 coding sequence is TGTGCCAGCAGTTTAGTACTTGGCCTGTACAATGAGCAGTTCTTC. The whole variable domain, filled in from reference TRBV28 and TRBJ2-1, reads DVKVTQSSRYLVKRTGEKVFLECVQDMDHENMFWYRQDPGLGLRLIYFSYDVKMKEKGDIPEGYSVSREKKERFSLILESASTNQTSMYLCASSLVLGLYNEQFFGPGTRLTVL.

The chain is built from TRBV6-6 and TRBJ2-7; possibly TRBD2 for D (6 bases). Germline V gene sequence: CDR1 MNHNY, CDR2 SVGAGI (reference sequence). This CDR3 comprises 14 residues. V was clipped by 6 bases and J by 0 bases, with 12 bases between them. The CDR3 region is CASRWDSTSYEQYF. CDR3 nucleotide sequence: TGTGCCAGCAGGTGGGACTCAACCTCCTACGAGCAGTACTTC.

V usage is TRBV11-2 and J usage is TRBJ2-5; 7 positions match TRBD1. V shed 4 bases and J 4 bases; nucleotides not matched to a gene: 6. Germline CDR1 is SGHAT and CDR2 is FQNNGV. This CDR3 is 14 amino acids long. The DNA for the CDR3 is TGTGCCAGCAGCTCCAACAGGGGAGCAGAGACCCAGTACTTC. Its translation is CASSSNRGAETQYF.

The J gene is TRBJ2-7, the V gene TRBV7-8; D not certain. The CDR3 covers 15 residues. CDR1 and CDR2 (germline): SGHVS, FQNEAQ. V was clipped by 4 bases and J by 0 bases, with 13 bases between them. CDR3 sequence: CASSSKDLNSYEQYF. CDR3 nucleotide sequence: TGTGCCAGCAGCTCAAAAGATCTGAACTCCTACGAGCAGTACTTC.

The chain joins TRBV30 to TRBJ2-1; 8 bases map to TRBD2. V dropped 6 bases and J dropped 2; count of bases not matched to a gene: 9. The CDR3 covers 15 residues. Germline CDR1 GTSNPN, CDR2 SVGIG (reference sequence). This chain's CDR3 is CACNPAGGTYNEQFF. DNA for the CDR3: TGTGCCTGTAATCCGGCGGGGGGAACCTACAATGAGCAGTTCTTC.

V and J are TRBV4-2 and TRBJ2-5; 9 nucleotides agree with TRBD2. The end of the DNA is better explained by TRBJ2-7, so the J call may be wrong. This CDR3 is 17 amino acids long. Germline assignment: CDR1 LGHNA and CDR2 YNFKEQ. CDR3 sequence: CASSQDVGSGRSYEQYF. The CDR3 nucleotides read TGTGCCAGCAGCCAAGATGTTGGCAGCGGGAGGTCCTACGAGCAGTACTTC.

Turning to this clone: Relative to the germline gene, one junction end is altered; a read error may explain this. Additional DNA sequences in this sample encode the identical CDR3. The DNA of the CDR3 is TGTGCCAGCAGTTTGACAGGGGGCGCGGGGAGCAACCAGCCCCAGCATTTT. It translates to CASSLTGGAGSNQPQHF. V gene TRBV27 combines with J gene TRBJ1-5; 10 bases map to TRBD1. Germline loops: CDR1 MNHEY, CDR2 SMNVEV (reference sequence). This CDR3 comprises 17 residues.

The chain carries TRBV28 and TRBJ2-7; D gene ambiguous. Germline V CDR1 and CDR2: MDHEN, SYDVKM. The V and J ends lost 6 bases and 2 bases respectively, with 17 bases between them. The CDR3 totals 15 residues. CDR3: CASREVGTGTYEQYF. The CDR3 nucleotides read TGTGCCAGCAGGGAAGTTGGTACTGGGACCTACGAGCAGTACTTC.

V is TRBV2 and J is TRBJ1-2, with D perhaps matching TRBD1 (5 bases). This CDR3 has 14 amino acids. V was pared by 6 bases and J by 4 bases, with 15 bases between. CDR1 and CDR2 (germline): SNHLY, FYNNEI. The CDR3 DNA follows: TGTGCCAGCAGCGCCGGGACCCAGGGCTATGGCTACACCTTC. It yields the protein CASSAGTQGYGYTF.

The chain is built from TRBV7-2 and TRBJ2-1, with D perhaps TRBD1 (6 bases). The CDR3 contains 14 residues. V lost 5 bases and J 7 bases, leaving 15 bases between the germline ends. Per the germline V gene, CDR1 is SGHTA and CDR2 is FQGNSA. Written as DNA, the CDR3 is TGTGCCAGCAGCCGACCCTTAAGGGGGAATGAGCAGTTCTTC. It codes for CASSRPLRGNEQFF. Variable domain in full (rest from reference TRBV7-2 and TRBJ2-1): GAGVSQSPSNKVTEKGKDVELRCDPISGHTALYWYRQSLGQGLEFLIYFQGNSAPDKSGLPSDRFSAERTGGSVSTLTIQRTQQEDSAVYLCASSRPLRGNEQFFGPGTRLTVL.

The V and J genes are TRBV4-2 and TRBJ2-3; unclear D gene. The germline V gene has CDR1 LGHNA and CDR2 YNFKEQ. The ends were cut back, 5 bases at V and 2 bases at J, with 11 bases in the middle. The CDR3 extends over 14 amino acids. The CDR3 sequence: CASSGSSPTDTQYF. CDR3 nucleotides: TGTGCCAGCAGCGGTAGTAGCCCCACAGATACGCAGTATTTT.

This clone was detected once. The chain links TRBV4-2 to TRBJ2-3; 7 positions agree with TRBD2. Germline V gene data show CDR1 as LGHNA and CDR2 as YNFKEQ. The CDR3 contains 16 residues. Trimming removed 6 bases from V and 2 bases from J; junction bases left unmatched: 11. CDR3 region: CASSTGGELATDTQYF. The DNA of the CDR3 is TGTGCCAGCAGTACGGGGGGAGAATTGGCCACAGATACGCAGTATTTT.

A single count supports this clone. The J gene is TRBJ2-7, the V gene TRBV4-1, with 8 bases identical to TRBD1. This CDR3 has 16 amino acids. The J segment lost 4 bases and the V segment lost 0 bases, leaving 8 bases of the junction unmatched. Per germline, CDR1 MGHRA and CDR2 YSYEKL. The CDR3 nucleotides read TGCGCCAGCAGCCAAGATAGGCAGGGGGCTATGTACGAGCAGTACTTC. Translation: CASSQDRQGAMYEQYF.